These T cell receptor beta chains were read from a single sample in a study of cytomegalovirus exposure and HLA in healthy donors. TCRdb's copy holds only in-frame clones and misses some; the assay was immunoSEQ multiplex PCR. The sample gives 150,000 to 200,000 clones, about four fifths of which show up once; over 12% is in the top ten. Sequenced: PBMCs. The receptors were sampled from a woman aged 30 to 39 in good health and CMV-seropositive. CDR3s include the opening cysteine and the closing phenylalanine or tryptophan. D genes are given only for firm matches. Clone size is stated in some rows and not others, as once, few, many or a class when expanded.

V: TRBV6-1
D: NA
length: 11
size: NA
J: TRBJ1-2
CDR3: CASSALYGYTF
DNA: TGTGCCAGCAGTGCCCTTTATGGCTACACCTTC

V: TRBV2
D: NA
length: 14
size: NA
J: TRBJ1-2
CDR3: CASSDDGGPMGYTF
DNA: TGTGCCAGCAGTGACGATGGGGGCCCGATGGGGTACACCTTC

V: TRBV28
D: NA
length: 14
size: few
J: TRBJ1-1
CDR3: CASGQGKIPPEAFF
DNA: TGTGCCAGCGGGCAGGGTAAAATTCCGCCTGAAGCTTTCTTT

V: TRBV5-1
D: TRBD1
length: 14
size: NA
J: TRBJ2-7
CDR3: CASSLQGNSYEQYF
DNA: TGCGCCAGCAGCTTACAGGGGAACTCCTACGAGCAGTACTTC

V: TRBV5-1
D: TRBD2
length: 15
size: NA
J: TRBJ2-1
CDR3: CASRSSGREYNEQFF
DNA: TGCGCCAGCAGGTCTAGCGGGAGGGAATACAATGAGCAGTTCTTC

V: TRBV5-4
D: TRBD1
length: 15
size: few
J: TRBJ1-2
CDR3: CASSKRQGRDYGYTF
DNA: TGTGCCAGCAGCAAGCGACAGGGGAGGGACTATGGCTACACCTTC

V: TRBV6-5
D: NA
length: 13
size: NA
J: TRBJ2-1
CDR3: CASSYSLANEQFF
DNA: TGTGCCAGCAGTTACTCGCTAGCGAATGAGCAGTTCTTC

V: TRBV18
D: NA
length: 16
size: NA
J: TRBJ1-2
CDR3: CASSPGQVESNYGYTF
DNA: TGTGCCAGCTCACCAGGTCAGGTAGAGTCTAACTATGGCTACACCTTC

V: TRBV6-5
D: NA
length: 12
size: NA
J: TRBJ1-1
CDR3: CASGGVRSEAFF
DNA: TGTGCCAGCGGAGGGGTTCGCTCTGAAGCTTTCTTT

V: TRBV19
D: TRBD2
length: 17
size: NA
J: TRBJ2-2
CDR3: CASSIVQRTSGYGELFF
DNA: TGTGCCAGTAGTATCGTCCAGCGGACTAGCGGGTACGGGGAGCTGTTTTTT

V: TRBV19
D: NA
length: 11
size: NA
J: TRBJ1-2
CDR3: CATERADGYTF
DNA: TGTGCCACCGAGAGAGCTGATGGCTACACCTTC

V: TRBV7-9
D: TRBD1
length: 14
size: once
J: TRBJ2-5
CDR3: CAGSYRGRQETQYF
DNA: TGTGCCGGCTCCTACAGGGGGCGCCAAGAGACCCAGTACTTC

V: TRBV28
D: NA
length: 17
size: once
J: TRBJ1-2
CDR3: CASSLSGPQRMRYGYTF
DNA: TGTGCCAGCAGTTTATCAGGGCCCCAAAGAATGCGGTATGGCTACACCTTC

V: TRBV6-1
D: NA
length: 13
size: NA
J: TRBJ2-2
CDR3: CASWGRRGGELFF
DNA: TGTGCCAGTTGGGGCCGAAGGGGAGGGGAGCTGTTTTTT

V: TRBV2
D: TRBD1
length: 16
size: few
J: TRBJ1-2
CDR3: CASSPRAGTGVNGYTF
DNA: TGTGCCAGCAGTCCCCGCGCCGGGACAGGGGTGAATGGCTACACCTTC

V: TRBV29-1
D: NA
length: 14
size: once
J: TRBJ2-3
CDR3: CSAAGQSTLDTQYF
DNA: TGCAGCGCCGCGGGACAGTCTACCTTAGATACGCAGTATTTT

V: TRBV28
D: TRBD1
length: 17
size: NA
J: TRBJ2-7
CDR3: CASTPDLWGTGGGEQYF
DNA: TGTGCCAGCACCCCCGATCTTTGGGGGACAGGGGGCGGTGAGCAGTACTTC

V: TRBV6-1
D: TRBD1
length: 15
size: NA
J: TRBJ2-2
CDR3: CASRQDRLNTGELFF
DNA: TGTGCCAGCAGACAGGACAGGTTGAACACCGGGGAGCTGTTTTTT

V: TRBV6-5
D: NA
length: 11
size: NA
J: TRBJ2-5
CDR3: CASSYKGSQYF
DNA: TGTGCCAGCAGTTACAAGGGGTCGCAGTACTTC

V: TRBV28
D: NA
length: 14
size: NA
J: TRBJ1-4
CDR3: CASSLDRANEKLFF
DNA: TGTGCCAGCAGCTTGGACAGAGCTAATGAAAAACTGTTTTTT

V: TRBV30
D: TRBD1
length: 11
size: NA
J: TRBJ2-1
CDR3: CASHRGRGQFF
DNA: TGTGCCTCTCACAGGGGGCGAGGGCAGTTCTTC

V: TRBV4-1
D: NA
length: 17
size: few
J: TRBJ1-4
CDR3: CASSQDILEVPMEKLFF
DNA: TGCGCCAGCAGCCAAGATATCCTAGAGGTTCCGATGGAAAAACTGTTTTTT